These 20 T cell receptor beta chains were all obtained from the same sample, sequenced in a study of blood T cells in healthy people across ages (dated by TCRdb to the mid-2010s). The method was 5' RACE. Sequencing was performed on an Illumina HiSeq 2500. A second PCR of roughly 7 to 11 cycles was performed with a sample-barcoded 5' primer and a J-beta primer mix. The raw public reads went through TCRdb reprocessing: fastp at Q25, MiXCR clone calling, in-frame beta chains kept. Each entry is one CDR3 protein sequence, shown with its most common DNA and genes. The sample records over a million distinct CDR3 sequences, approximately 43% of which are singletons. Approximately 4% of the sample is taken by the ten largest. The material sequenced was blood. The receptors were sampled from a woman younger than 30 in good health.

The gene calls are TRBV24-1 and TRBJ1-5, with D uncertain. CDR1 is KGHDR, CDR2 SFDVKD, per germline. This CDR3 is 14 amino acids long. V dropped 4 bases and J dropped 1 base, with 7 bases sitting between them. CDR3 nucleotide sequence: TGTGCCACCAGTGACGGGTTGAGCAATCAGCCCCAGCATTTT. Translating gives CATSDGLSNQPQHF.

This clonotype was counted many times. The genes are TRBV6-2 or TRBV6-3 and TRBJ2-7; weak D call: TRBD2 (5 bases). V was pared by 2 bases and J by 4 bases, with 12 bases between. Germline lookup yields CDR1 MNHEY and CDR2 SVGEGT. This CDR3 comprises 14 residues. The chain's CDR3 is CASSYVGASYEQYF. The CDR3 DNA is TGTGCCAGCAGTTACGTGGGAGCGAGTTACGAGCAGTACTTC.

This clonotype appeared a few times. J is TRBJ2-1 and V is TRBV4-3; D gene uncertain. The V end was cut by 1 base, the J end by 2 bases, with 15 bases between. Germline V gene sequence: CDR1 LGHNA, CDR2 YSLEER. The length of the CDR3 is 17 residues. Here the CDR3 DNA reads TGCGCCAGCAGCCAAGGTCTAGGGCTTTATACCTACAATGAGCAGTTCTTC. As protein: CASSQGLGLYTYNEQFF.

The sample holds one count of this clonotype. The chain recombines TRBV10-3 with TRBJ2-7; D is unclear. The V gene lost 9 bases and the J gene lost 0 bases, with 12 bases spanning the gap. Germline V gene sequence: CDR1 ENHRY, CDR2 SYGVKD. This CDR3 has 13 residues. The CDR3 region has the DNA TGTGCCATAACCCTTTCCACCTCCTACGAGCAGTACTTC. Its translation is CAITLSTSYEQYF.

The chain couples TRBV27 to TRBJ2-4; a possible D gene is TRBD2 (6 bases). The end of the DNA fits TRBJ2-7 better, so the J call may be wrong. Germline V gene lookup returns CDR1 MNHEY and CDR2 SMNVEV (reference sequence). The CDR3 consists of 15 residues. CDR3 protein: CASSLYLERAYEQYF. CDR3 nucleotide sequence: TGTGCCAGCAGTTTATATCTAGAGCGGGCTTACGAGCAGTACTTC.

This clonotype was observed a handful of times. The rearrangement joins TRBV24-1 to TRBJ1-2, with D possibly being TRBD1 (5 bases). This CDR3 region has 11 residues. Germline V gives CDR1 KGHDR, CDR2 SFDVKD. V was pared by 5 bases and J by 10 bases, with 10 bases between. The CDR3 protein is CATSAEGIYTF. Here the CDR3 DNA reads TGTGCCACCAGTGCTGAGGGGATCTACACCTTC.

Remarks on this clonotype: At one end, the junction sequence differs from germline, possibly due to a read error. This chain connects TRBV12-3 or TRBV12-4 to TRBJ2-5; maybe TRBD1 (6 bases). This CDR3 is built from 13 residues. The CDR3 coding sequence is TGTGTCAGCAGTTGGACAGCCTCGGAGACCCAGTACTTC. Its protein is CVSSWTASETQYF.

The rearrangement uses TRBV18 and TRBJ1-4; TRBD1 might be the D (5 bases). The CDR3 spans 15 residues. Trimming stripped 4 bases from V and 8 bases from J, with 17 bases between. The V gene's germline CDR1 is KGHSH and CDR2 LQKENI. The CDR3 sequence: CASSRGSAGQEKLFF. CDR3 sequence (DNA): TGTGCCAGCTCACGAGGTTCCGCAGGGCAGGAAAAACTGTTTTTT.

DNA for the CDR3: TGTGCCAGCAGTTACACTCCCTTTTCTCGGACAGGGATTAACGCTGAAGCTTTCTTT. It encodes CASSYTPFSRTGINAEAFF. J is TRBJ1-1 and V is TRBV6-2 or TRBV6-3; 8 bases are shared with TRBD1. Trimming took 2 bases from V and 6 from J; bases not matched to a gene: 20. CDR3 length: 19 amino acids. In germline, CDR1 is MNHEY, CDR2 SVGEGT.

This clonotype was seen ten or more times. The genes are TRBV4-2 and TRBJ1-2; 8 nucleotides line up with TRBD1. The CDR3 is 17 residues long. Germline V gene lookup returns CDR1 LGHNA and CDR2 YNFKEQ. With 1 base clipped from V and 0 bases from J, the junction kept 7 bases outside the gene matches. CDR3 loop: CASSQALGQGANYGYTF. The CDR3 DNA is TGTGCCAGCAGCCAAGCCTTAGGACAGGGCGCTAACTATGGCTACACCTTC.

This clonotype has a single count. The V gene is TRBV29-1, the J gene TRBJ2-7; the match to TRBD2 covers 9 bases. Per germline, CDR1 SQVTM and CDR2 ANQGSEA. The CDR3 totals 17 residues. The ends lost 3 bases at V and 8 bases at J; junction bases unmatched: 20. The CDR3 spells CSVDGVAGVRSYNKQYF. The DNA for the CDR3 is TGCAGCGTTGATGGGGTAGCGGGAGTTCGGTCCTACAATAAGCAGTACTTC.

This rearrangement joins TRBV12-3 or TRBV12-4 to TRBJ2-1; possibly TRBD1 for D (6 bases). The V end lost 2 bases, the J end lost 4 bases, and 15 bases lay between the germline ends. This CDR3 is 16 amino acids long. The chain's CDR3 is CASSLRDPGQYNEQFF. CDR3 in DNA: TGTGCCAGCAGTTTAAGAGATCCGGGACAATACAATGAGCAGTTCTTC.

The chain couples TRBV29-1 to TRBJ1-1; TRBD1 is a possible D gene (5 bases). Germline CDR1 SQVTM, CDR2 ANQGSEA. The CDR3 contains 14 residues. Trimming removed 4 bases at V and 5 bases at J, with 17 bases between. CDR3 sequence reads: CSVAGPGQGTEAFF. The CDR3 nucleotides read TGCAGCGTTGCGGGTCCAGGGCAGGGAACTGAAGCTTTCTTT. Full variable domain (rest looked up from reference TRBV29-1 and TRBJ1-1): SAVISQKPSRDICQRGTSLTIQCQVDSQVTMMFWYRQQPGQSLTLIATANQGSEATYESGFVIDKFPISRPNLTFSTLTVSNMSPEDSSIYLCSVAGPGQGTEAFFGQGTRLTVV.

This clonotype was recorded a few times. The V call is TRBV6-1, the J call TRBJ2-5; 9 bases are a match to TRBD1. The end of the DNA aligns better with TRBJ2-7, so the J call may be wrong. The CDR3 sequence is 15 residues long. Germline lookup yields CDR1 MNHNS and CDR2 SASEGT. The CDR3 DNA reads as TGTGCCAGCAGTGAACTAGGACAGGGGAGGCACGAGCAGTACTTC. Amino acid sequence: CASSELGQGRHEQYF.

The gene calls are TRBV27 and TRBJ2-7, with TRBD1 matching over 7 bases. Germline-derived CDR1 and CDR2 are MNHEY and SMNVEV (reference sequence). V shed 4 bases, J shed 6 bases, and the junction held 18 bases outside the gene matches. The CDR3 extends over 17 amino acids. CDR3 coding DNA: TGTGCCAGCAGTTCGCCCTCTTACAGGGGTAGTCCCAGCGAGCAGTACTTC. Translation: CASSSPSYRGSPSEQYF.

There are many counts of this clonotype. The chain recombines TRBV5-1 with TRBJ1-5, with a weak D call TRBD1 (6 bases). Germline loops: CDR1 SGHRS, CDR2 YFSETQ. V lost 5 bases and J lost 0, with 12 bases in between. The CDR3 consists of 15 residues. In DNA form, the CDR3 reads TGCGCCAGCAGTCTGACAGGTTATAGCAATCAGCCCCAGCATTTT. Protein: CASSLTGYSNQPQHF.

The genes are TRBV2 and TRBJ1-5; 9 bases line up with TRBD1. The CDR3 loop spans 19 amino acids. V lost 3 bases, J lost 3 bases, and 15 bases stayed unmatched. CDR1 and CDR2 (germline): SNHLY, FYNNEI. The CDR3 sequence is CASSERIRGQGAFNQPQHF. Written as DNA, the CDR3 is TGTGCCAGCAGTGAGCGGATTAGGGGACAGGGCGCATTCAATCAGCCCCAGCATTTT. Drawing the rest from reference TRBV2 and TRBJ1-5, the complete variable domain is EPEVTQTPSHQVTQMGQEVILRCVPISNHLYFYWYRQILGQKVEFLVSFYNNEISEKSEIFDDQFSVERPDGSNFTLKIRSTKLEDSAMYFCASSERIRGQGAFNQPQHFGDGTRLSIL.

This clonotype was found a few times. The gene calls are TRBV12-3 or TRBV12-4 and TRBJ2-3, with a tentative D call TRBD2 (6 bases). V lost 6 bases to trimming and J lost 3 bases, with 22 bases between them. The CDR3 has 17 residues. The CDR3 spells CASRAQFVREATDTQYF. In DNA, the CDR3 is TGTGCCAGCAGGGCCCAGTTTGTGAGGGAGGCAACAGATACGCAGTATTTT.

V and J are TRBV30 and TRBJ1-5; no definite D call. The CDR3 has 14 amino acids. V lost 3 bases and J 4 bases, leaving 13 bases between the germline ends. Germline lookup yields CDR1 GTSNPN and CDR2 SVGIG (reference sequence). CDR3 DNA sequence: TGTGCCTGGAGCCATGGACGGCCAAATCAGCCCCAGCATTTT. Translating it yields CAWSHGRPNQPQHF. Supplemented by reference TRBV30 and TRBJ1-5, the full variable domain reads SQTIHQWPATLVQPVGSPLSLECTVEGTSNPNLYWYRQAAGRGLQLLFYSVGIGQISSEVPQNLSASRPQDRQFILSSKKLLLSDSGFYLCAWSHGRPNQPQHFGDGTRLSIL.

V gene TRBV13 combines with J gene TRBJ2-1; 8 bases align to TRBD1. Germline loops: CDR1 PRHDT, CDR2 FYEKMQ (reference sequence). The CDR3 runs 15 residues. V was pared by 5 bases and J by 5 bases, with 8 bases of the junction left unmatched. The CDR3 loop reads CASSIQGVRHNEQFF. CDR3 nucleotides: TGTGCCAGCAGCATACAGGGGGTCAGACACAATGAGCAGTTCTTC.